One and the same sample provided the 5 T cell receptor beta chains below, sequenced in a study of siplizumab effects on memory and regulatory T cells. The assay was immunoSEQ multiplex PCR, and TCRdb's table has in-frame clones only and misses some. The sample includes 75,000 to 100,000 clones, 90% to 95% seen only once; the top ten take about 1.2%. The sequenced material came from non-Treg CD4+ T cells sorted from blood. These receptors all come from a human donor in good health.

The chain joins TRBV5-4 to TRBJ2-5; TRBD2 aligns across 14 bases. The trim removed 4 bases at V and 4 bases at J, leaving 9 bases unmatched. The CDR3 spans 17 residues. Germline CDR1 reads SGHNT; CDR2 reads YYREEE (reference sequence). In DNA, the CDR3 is TGTGCCAGCAGCGTGACTAGCGGGAGGGCCTATGGAGAGACCCAGTACTTC. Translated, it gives CASSVTSGRAYGETQYF.

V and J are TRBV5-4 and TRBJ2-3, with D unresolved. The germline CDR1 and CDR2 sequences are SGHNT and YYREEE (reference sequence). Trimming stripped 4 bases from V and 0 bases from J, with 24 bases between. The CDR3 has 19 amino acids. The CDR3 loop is CASSHYRKLTLASTDTQYF. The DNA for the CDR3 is TGTGCCAGCAGCCATTACCGAAAATTGACTTTAGCTAGCACAGATACGCAGTATTTT.

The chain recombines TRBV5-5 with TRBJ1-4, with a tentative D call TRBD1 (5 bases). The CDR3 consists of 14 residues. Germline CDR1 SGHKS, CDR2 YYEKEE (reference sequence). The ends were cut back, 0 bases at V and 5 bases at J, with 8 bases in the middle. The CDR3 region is CASSLVGPNEKLFF. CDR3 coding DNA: TGTGCCAGCAGCTTGGTGGGGCCAAATGAAAAACTGTTTTTT.

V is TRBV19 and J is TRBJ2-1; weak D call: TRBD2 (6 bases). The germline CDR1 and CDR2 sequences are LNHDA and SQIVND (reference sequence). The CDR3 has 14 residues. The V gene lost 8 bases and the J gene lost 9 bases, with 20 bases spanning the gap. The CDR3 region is CASGPGLQRAEQFF. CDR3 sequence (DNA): TGTGCCAGTGGGCCGGGACTCCAGAGGGCTGAGCAGTTCTTC.

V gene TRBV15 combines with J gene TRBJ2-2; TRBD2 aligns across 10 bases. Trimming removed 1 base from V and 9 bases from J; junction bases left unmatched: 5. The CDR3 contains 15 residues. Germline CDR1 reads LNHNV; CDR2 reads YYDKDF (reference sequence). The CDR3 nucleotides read TGTGCCACCAGCAGAGCTAGCGGGAGTCGCCGGGAGCTGTTTTTT. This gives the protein CATSRASGSRRELFF.